This passage covers 25 T cell receptor beta chains from one sample sequenced in a study of neurological immune-mediated disorders. A single record per CDR3 protein comes from TCRdb applying MiXCR to the 5' RACE reads. The sample lists tens of thousands of distinct CDR3 sequences; approximately 14% were seen once. The sample was PBMCs. The receptors derive from a woman in her fifties or sixties in good health.

The sample holds many counts of this clonotype. The CDR3 protein is CATRGGLGYNEQFF. The CDR3 DNA sequence: TGTGCCACCAGAGGGGGTCTAGGTTACAATGAGCAGTTCTTC. This sequence joins TRBV11-3 and TRBJ2-1; weak D call: TRBD1 (6 bases). The ends were cut back, 10 bases at V and 4 bases at J, with 17 bases in the middle. Germline CDR1 is SGHNT and CDR2 is YENEEA. The CDR3 totals 14 residues.

This clonotype was observed many times. The CDR3 DNA reads TGCGCCAGCAGCTTGGATGGGGGCGCGGGAAATCAGCCCCAGCATTTT. Its protein is CASSLDGGAGNQPQHF. The V gene is TRBV5-1, the J gene TRBJ1-5; possible D gene TRBD1, 6 bases. This CDR3 is 16 amino acids long. From germline, CDR1 is SGHRS and CDR2 YFSETQ. Trimming shortened V by 0 bases and J by 4 bases, and 14 bases separated the two germline ends.

The V call is TRBV7-2, the J call TRBJ2-5; 8 nucleotides match TRBD2. In germline, CDR1 is SGHTA, CDR2 FQGNSA. V lost 1 base and J lost 7; bases outside the gene matches: 5. There are 14 residues in the CDR3. The CDR3 nucleotides read TGTGCCAGCAGCTTAGTTCGGGAGGGTGGGACCCAGTACTTC. Protein: CASSLVREGGTQYF.

The chain couples TRBV3-1 to TRBJ1-5, with no clear D. Trimming cost V 4 bases and J 9 bases, with 10 bases left between them. Germline V lookup: CDR1 LGHDT, CDR2 YNNKEL (reference sequence). CDR3 size: 12 residues. CDR3 coding DNA: TGTGCCAGCAGCCCCCCCGCTGGGCCCCAGCATTTT. It yields the protein CASSPPAGPQHF. Full variable domain (missing parts from reference TRBV3-1 and TRBJ1-5): DTAVSQTPKYLVTQMGNDKSIKCEQNLGHDTMYWYKQDSKKFLKIMFSYNNKELIINETVPNRFSPKSPDKAHLNLHINSLELGDSAVYFCASSPPAGPQHFGDGTRLSIL.

At least ten counts were recorded for this clonotype. J is TRBJ2-5 and V is TRBV5-1, with D maybe TRBD1 (6 bases). CDR3 length: 14 amino acids. The germline CDR1 and CDR2 sequences are SGHRS and YFSETQ. V gave up 3 bases and J gave up 2 bases, with 11 bases separating them. The CDR3 sequence: CASSWGTSQETQYF. The CDR3 nucleotides read TGCGCCAGCAGCTGGGGGACAAGTCAAGAGACCCAGTACTTC.

At least ten counts were recorded for this clonotype. The chain joins TRBV9 to TRBJ1-5; unclear D gene. The V and J ends lost 3 bases and 6 bases respectively, with 16 bases between them. Per germline, CDR1 SGDLS and CDR2 YYNGEE. The length of the CDR3 is 15 residues. The CDR3 bases are TGTGCCAGCAGCGCCCGTGCGGGAGTAGGTCAGCCCCAGCATTTT. Translating gives CASSARAGVGQPQHF.

A remark on this clonotype: Given a much more abundant clone one base away, this may be a read error. The rearrangement uses TRBV7-9 and TRBJ2-3; no firm D call. This CDR3 has 13 amino acids. Looked up from germline, CDR1 is SEHNR and CDR2 is FQNEAQ (reference sequence). The V gene lost 1 base and the J gene lost 4 bases, with 6 bases spanning the gap. The CDR3 sequence: CASSLGNPDTQYF. The DNA of the CDR3 is TGTGCCAGCAGCTTAGGTAATCCAGATACGCAGTATTTT.

In its sample, this clonotype was seen a few times. The chain uses TRBV28 and TRBJ2-1, with TRBD2 matching over 10 bases. The length of the CDR3 is 14 residues. After removal of 8 bases from V and 4 bases from J, the junction contained 5 bases not matched to a gene. Germline V gene sequence: CDR1 MDHEN, CDR2 SYDVKM. The CDR3 region is CASSSGGDYNEQFF. CDR3 DNA: TGTGCCAGCTCCAGCGGGGGGGATTACAATGAGCAGTTCTTC.

A remark on this clonotype: One junction end disagrees with the germline gene, perhaps due to a read error. The chain couples TRBV5-1 to TRBJ1-2; D is unclear. Germline CDR1 reads SGHRS; CDR2 reads YFSETQ. CDR3 length equals 14 residues. The CDR3 reads CASSLEAEGCGYNF. DNA for the CDR3: TGCGCCAGCAGCTTGGAAGCGGAGGGTTGTGGCTACAACTTC. Drawing the rest from reference TRBV5-1 and TRBJ1-2, the complete variable domain is KAGVTQTPRYLIKTRGQQVTLSCSPISGHRSVSWYQQTPGQGLQFLFEYFSETQRNKGNFPGRFSGRQFSNSRSEMNVSTLELGDSALYLCASSLEAEGCGYNFGSGTRLTVV.

This clonotype occurred many times. The genes are TRBV10-3 and TRBJ2-7; 12 bases align to TRBD2. Germline V gene lookup returns CDR1 ENHRY and CDR2 SYGVKD. There are 16 residues in the CDR3. The V gene end was trimmed by 6 bases and the J gene end by 6 bases; junction bases not matched to a gene: 12. The CDR3 nucleotides read TGTGCCATCAGGGTAAATCTAGCGGGGGGGCTAAGCGAGCAGTACTTC. Amino acid sequence: CAIRVNLAGGLSEQYF.

This clonotype occurred many times. The chain joins TRBV20-1 to TRBJ2-5; the match to TRBD2 covers 9 bases. V lost 6 bases and J lost 3; bases outside the gene matches: 8. CDR3 length equals 14 residues. From germline, CDR1 is DFQATT and CDR2 SNEGSKA (reference sequence). CDR3 coding DNA: TGCAGTGCGAGTAGCGGGGGACCGAAAGAGACCCAGTACTTC. This sequence encodes CSASSGGPKETQYF.

This clonotype was detected many times. The genes are TRBV7-8 and TRBJ2-3, with 8 bases identical to TRBD1. This CDR3 has 15 amino acids. The V gene end was trimmed by 2 bases and the J gene end by 4 bases; junction bases not matched to a gene: 5. CDR1 and CDR2 (germline): SGHVS, FQNEAQ. CDR3 in amino acids: CASSLSGGVADTQYF. DNA for the CDR3: TGTGCCAGCAGCTTATCAGGGGGCGTCGCAGATACGCAGTATTTT.

This clonotype came up many times. This sequence joins TRBV6-5 and TRBJ2-3; 7 bases fit TRBD2. Germline assignment: CDR1 MNHEY and CDR2 SVGAGI. The CDR3 has 14 residues. The V and J ends lost 5 bases and 4 bases, in that order; junction bases with no gene match: 6. This chain's CDR3 is CASSPWGRADTQYF. The CDR3 DNA is TGTGCCAGCAGTCCGTGGGGGAGGGCAGATACGCAGTATTTT.

This clonotype was counted many times. The chain recombines TRBV28 with TRBJ2-2, with 10 bases lining up with TRBD1. Germline V gene data show CDR1 as MDHEN and CDR2 as SYDVKM. The CDR3 is 18 residues long. The V and J ends lost 4 bases and 4 bases, in that order; junction bases with no gene match: 12. The CDR3 here is CASSSIYSGTGVTGELFF. In DNA, the CDR3 is TGTGCCAGCAGTTCAATCTACTCCGGGACAGGGGTCACCGGGGAGCTGTTTTTT.

This clonotype was seen ten or more times. The chain recombines TRBV28 with TRBJ2-5; D remains ambiguous. The germline gives CDR1 MDHEN, CDR2 SYDVKM. The ends were cut back, 4 bases at V and 5 bases at J, with 8 bases in the middle. CDR3 length: 12 amino acids. CDR3 sequence: CASSSPGETQYF. The CDR3 nucleotides read TGTGCCAGCAGTTCTCCCGGGGAGACCCAGTACTTC.

This rearrangement joins TRBV5-1 to TRBJ2-2; D may be TRBD2 (6 bases). The length of the CDR3 is 16 residues. V lost 4 bases and J 3 bases, leaving 16 bases between the germline ends. Germline CDR1 and CDR2: SGHRS and YFSETQ. CDR3 in amino acids: CASSGRGGGDTGELFF. CDR3 DNA sequence: TGCGCCAGCAGCGGACGTGGCGGCGGGGACACCGGGGAGCTGTTTTTT.

This clonotype was detected many times. V usage is TRBV3-1 and J usage is TRBJ2-1; D gene unclear. From germline, CDR1 is LGHDT and CDR2 YNNKEL (reference sequence). This CDR3 region has 14 residues. V was pared by 3 bases and J by 8 bases, with 14 bases between. CDR3 in amino acids: CASSHQTFADEQFF. The CDR3 DNA reads TGTGCCAGCAGCCACCAGACTTTCGCGGATGAGCAGTTCTTC.

This clonotype was seen repeatedly, ten times or more. The chain is built from TRBV5-8 and TRBJ2-1; TRBD1 agrees at 7 bases. This CDR3 has 17 amino acids. The germline gives CDR1 SGHTS, CDR2 YDEGEE. J lost 8 bases, V lost 4 bases, and 18 bases had no gene match. The CDR3 loop reads CASSPFGRQGVHYEQFF. The CDR3 region has the DNA TGTGCCAGCAGCCCCTTCGGGCGTCAGGGGGTACACTATGAGCAGTTCTTC.

In this sample, this clonotype turned up many times. The chain links TRBV5-1 to TRBJ2-7; 9 bases map to TRBD1. The germline V gene encodes CDR1 SGHRS and CDR2 YFSETQ. Trimming at V came to 4 bases and at J to 4 bases, leaving 27 bases not matched to a gene. CDR3 length: 21 residues. In DNA form, the CDR3 reads TGCGCCAGCAGCGTGCGCCTCCTGTCCTCCGGACAGGGGCCTCGTTCTTACGAGCAGTACTTC. Its translation is CASSVRLLSSGQGPRSYEQYF.

This clonotype was counted at least ten times. The chain has TRBV7-2 and TRBJ2-7; 7 nucleotides align to TRBD1. V shed 0 bases, J shed 6 bases, and the junction held 11 bases outside the gene matches. The CDR3 is made up of 16 amino acids. CDR1 SGHTA and CDR2 FQGNSA come from the germline V gene. The CDR3 DNA reads TGTGCCAGCAGCTTAGCCTCGTTGGTGGGACAGTCCGAGCAGTACTTC. As protein: CASSLASLVGQSEQYF.

The chain uses TRBV3-1 and TRBJ2-1; perhaps D is TRBD1 or TRBD2 (5 bases each). V was cut by 6 bases and J by 1 base, with 13 bases left in between. Germline V gives CDR1 LGHDT, CDR2 YNNKEL (reference sequence). This CDR3 comprises 15 residues. As DNA, the CDR3 is TGTGCCAGCAGGTGGGGCACGGGGTCCTACAATGAGCAGTTCTTC. Its protein product is CASRWGTGSYNEQFF.

Many counts were recorded for this clonotype. The genes are TRBV28 and TRBJ2-7, with no clear D. CDR1 is MDHEN and CDR2 is SYDVKM in the germline V gene. V was cut by 6 bases and J by 6 bases, with 15 bases left in between. This CDR3 is built from 13 residues. The CDR3 here is CASSLLDTSEQYF. The CDR3 DNA follows: TGTGCCAGCAGCCTCCTAGATACTTCCGAGCAGTACTTC.

Ten or more counts support this clonotype. The chain has TRBV7-3 and TRBJ1-1; possibly TRBD1 for D (6 bases). CDR3 length: 14 amino acids. Between the trimmed V and J ends, which lost 5 bases and 1 base, there was a span of 11 bases. Germline loops: CDR1 SGHTA, CDR2 FQGTGA. The CDR3 sequence: CASSPTGQNTEAFF. The CDR3 DNA follows: TGTGCCAGCAGCCCAACGGGACAGAACACTGAAGCTTTCTTT.

This clonotype has a count of ten or more. The chain recombines TRBV20-1 with TRBJ2-2, with D hard to call. Germline V lookup: CDR1 DFQATT, CDR2 SNEGSKA (reference sequence). V was trimmed by 0 bases and J by 0 bases, leaving 11 bases between them. CDR3 length equals 16 residues. The CDR3 DNA reads TGCAGTGCTAGAGATCTGTATAGGGCGAACACCGGGGAGCTGTTTTTT. Amino acids: CSARDLYRANTGELFF.

In this sample, this clonotype turned up many times. The chain combines TRBV6-5 with TRBJ2-7, with D maybe TRBD2 (6 bases). Trimming removed 6 bases at V and 3 bases at J, with 12 bases between. Germline CDR1 reads MNHEY; CDR2 reads SVGAGI. This CDR3 has 13 residues. DNA for the CDR3: TGTGCCAGCAGCACCGGGACTCACTACGAGCAGTACTTC. Amino acid sequence: CASSTGTHYEQYF.